This T cell receptor beta chain stems from a study of identical twins. Whole-study findings and limits: Monozygotic twins shared more out-of-frame TCR alpha than recombination models predicted. Its conclusions, products of cross-sectional statistical analysis, did not come from following the same donors.

As to this clonotype: The antigen remains unidentified.

This CDR3 is built from 12 residues. In germline, CDR1 is DFQATT, CDR2 SNEGSKA (reference sequence). The ends were cut back, 6 bases at V and 3 bases at J, with 12 bases in the middle. All donors comprised healthy Caucasians. A universal primer site came from template switching; cDNA carried unique molecular identifiers. MiXCR, run by TCRdb on the 5' RACE reads, gives a single entry per CDR3 protein. The sample has 1,800,000 or so distinct CDR3 sequences, under 35% seen once. The sequence was collected from a newborn girl in good health. Sequencing was performed on cord blood. V usage is TRBV20-1 and J usage is TRBJ2-7, with D hard to call. The CDR3 nucleotides are TGCAGTGCGCCCCGAGGAAACTACGAGCAGTACTTC. Translating it yields CSAPRGNYEQYF.